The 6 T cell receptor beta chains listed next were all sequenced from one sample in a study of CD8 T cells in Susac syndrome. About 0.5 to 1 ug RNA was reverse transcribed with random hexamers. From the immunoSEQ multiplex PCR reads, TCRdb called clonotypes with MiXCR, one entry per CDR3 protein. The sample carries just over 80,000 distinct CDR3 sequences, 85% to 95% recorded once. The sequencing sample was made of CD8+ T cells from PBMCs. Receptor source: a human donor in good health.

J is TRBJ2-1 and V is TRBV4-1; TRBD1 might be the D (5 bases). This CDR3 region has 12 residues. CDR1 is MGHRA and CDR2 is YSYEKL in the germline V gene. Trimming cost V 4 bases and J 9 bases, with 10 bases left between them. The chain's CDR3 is CASSRLGAEQFF. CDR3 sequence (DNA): TGCGCCAGCAGCCGGTTAGGGGCTGAGCAGTTCTTC.

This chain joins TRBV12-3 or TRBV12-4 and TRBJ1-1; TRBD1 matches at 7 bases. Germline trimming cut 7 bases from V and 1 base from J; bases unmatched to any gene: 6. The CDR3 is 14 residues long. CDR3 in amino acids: CASNSDRQNTEAFF. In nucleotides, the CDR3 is TGTGCCAGCAACTCGGACAGGCAGAACACTGAAGCTTTCTTT.

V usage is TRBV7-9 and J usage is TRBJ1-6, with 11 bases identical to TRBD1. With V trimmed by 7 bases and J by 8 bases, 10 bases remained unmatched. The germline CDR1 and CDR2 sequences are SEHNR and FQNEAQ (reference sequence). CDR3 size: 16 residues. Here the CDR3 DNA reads TGTGCCAGCACCCCATCCGGGACAGGGGGGGATTCACCCCTCCACTTT. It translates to CASTPSGTGGDSPLHF.

CDR3 in amino acids: CASQSSGANVLTF. The CDR3 nucleotides read TGTGCCAGCCAGAGCTCTGGGGCCAACGTCCTGACTTTC. The chain combines TRBV27 with TRBJ2-6; no firm D call. V dropped 8 bases and J dropped 0 bases, with 5 bases sitting between them. This CDR3 has 13 residues. Germline CDR1 MNHEY, CDR2 SMNVEV (reference sequence).

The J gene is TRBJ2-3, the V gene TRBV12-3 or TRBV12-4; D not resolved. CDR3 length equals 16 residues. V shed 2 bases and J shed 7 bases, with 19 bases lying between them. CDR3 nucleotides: TGTGCCAGCAGTTTACCCCGGATCTACCTGCCTAATACGCAGTATTTT. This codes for CASSLPRIYLPNTQYF.

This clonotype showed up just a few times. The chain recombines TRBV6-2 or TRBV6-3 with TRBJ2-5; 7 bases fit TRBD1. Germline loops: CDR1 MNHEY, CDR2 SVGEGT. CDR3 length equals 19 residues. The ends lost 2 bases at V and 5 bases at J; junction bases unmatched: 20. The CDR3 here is CASSYPNDRAGREGETQYF. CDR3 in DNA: TGTGCCAGCAGTTACCCCAACGACAGGGCCGGACGAGAAGGGGAGACCCAGTACTTC.